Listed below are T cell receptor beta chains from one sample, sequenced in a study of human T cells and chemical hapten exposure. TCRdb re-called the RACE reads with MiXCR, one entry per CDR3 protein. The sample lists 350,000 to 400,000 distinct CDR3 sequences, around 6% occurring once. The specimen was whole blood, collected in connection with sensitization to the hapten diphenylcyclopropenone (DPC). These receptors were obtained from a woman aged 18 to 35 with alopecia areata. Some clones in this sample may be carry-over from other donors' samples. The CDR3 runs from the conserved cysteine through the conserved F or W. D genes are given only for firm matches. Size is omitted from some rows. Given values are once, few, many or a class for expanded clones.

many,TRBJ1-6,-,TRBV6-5,CASSYKPAANSPLHF,TGTGCCAGCAGTTACAAGCCCGCGGCTAATTCACCCCTCCACTTT
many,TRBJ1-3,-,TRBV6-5,CASSYSWGGENTIYF,TGTGCCAGCAGTTACTCATGGGGGGGAGAAAACACCATATATTTT
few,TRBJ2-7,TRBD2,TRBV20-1,CSAREVRGSYEQYF,TGCAGTGCTAGAGAAGTGCGGGGGTCCTACGAGCAGTACTTC
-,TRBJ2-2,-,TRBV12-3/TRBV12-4,CASSLVGLMNTGELFF,TGTGCCAGCAGTTTGGTCGGTCTTATGAACACCGGGGAGCTGTTTTTT
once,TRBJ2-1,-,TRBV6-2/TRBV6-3,CASSRQPTGSGGNEQFF,TGTGCCAGCAGCCGCCAGCCCACAGGGTCGGGTGGCAATGAGCAGTTCTTC
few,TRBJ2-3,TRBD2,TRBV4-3,CASSSPGTSPYF,TGCGCCAGCAGCTCTCCCGGGACTAGCCCGTATTTT
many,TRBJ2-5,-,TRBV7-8,CASSLVGGETQYF,TGTGCCAGCAGCTTAGTGGGGGGAGAGACCCAGTACTTC
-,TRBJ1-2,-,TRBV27,CASSLQGPAGYTF,TGTGCCAGCAGTCTCCAGGGGCCCGCTGGCTACACCTTC
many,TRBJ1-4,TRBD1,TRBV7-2,CASSGGGGGNEKLFF,TGTGCCAGCAGTGGAGGGGGCGGTGGTAATGAAAAACTGTTTTTT
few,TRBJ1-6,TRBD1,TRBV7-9,CASSSGQGTHF,TGTGCCAGCAGCTCCGGACAGGGGACCCACTTT